A single TCR beta chain is shown here with its context. Its antigen is still unknown. This sample was taken from a study of lymphopenia after photon versus proton radiotherapy. The study's findings and limits: Proton therapy kept repertoires fairly stable, unlike photons, which gained effector/memory cells. Survival link was tested only in deceased patients; proton benefit remains a possibility. A bigger post-nadir fall in TCR diversity correlated inversely with survival time in deceased patients.

The assay was immunoSEQ multiplex PCR, and TCRdb's table has in-frame clones only and misses some. This repertoire shows over 35,000 clones, about 86% found once; its top ten account for about 9.3%. This CDR3 spans 13 amino acids. In germline, CDR1 is MNHNY, CDR2 SVGAGI (reference sequence). Trimming pared 6 bases from V and 3 bases from J, leaving 11 bases between. Material: peripheral blood, obtained from a patient treated with proton-based radiotherapy. The J gene is TRBJ1-1, the V gene TRBV6-6, with D tentatively TRBD1 (5 bases). The sequence was collected from a woman in her 70s with pancreatic cancer. Some clones in this sample may be carry-over from other donors' samples. The CDR3 loop is CASRPGPHTEAFF. CDR3 nucleotide sequence: TGTGCCAGCAGACCGGGACCGCACACTGAAGCTTTCTTT.